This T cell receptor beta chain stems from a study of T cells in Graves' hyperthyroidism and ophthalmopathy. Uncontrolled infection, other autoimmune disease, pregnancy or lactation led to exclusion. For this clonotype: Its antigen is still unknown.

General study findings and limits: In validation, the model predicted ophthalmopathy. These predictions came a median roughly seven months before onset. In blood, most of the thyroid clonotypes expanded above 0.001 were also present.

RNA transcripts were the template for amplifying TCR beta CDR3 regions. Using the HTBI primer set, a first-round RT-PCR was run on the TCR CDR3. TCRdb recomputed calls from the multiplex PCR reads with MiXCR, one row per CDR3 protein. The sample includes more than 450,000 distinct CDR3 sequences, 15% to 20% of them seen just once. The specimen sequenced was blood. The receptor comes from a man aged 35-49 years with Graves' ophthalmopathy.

The CDR3 sequence: CASSVDSGADTQYF. DNA for the CDR3: TGTGCCAGCAGCGTAGATAGCGGGGCGGATACGCAGTATTTT. The chain employs TRBV9 and TRBJ2-3; 8 bases are shared with TRBD2. This CDR3 is built from 14 residues. Germline-derived CDR1 and CDR2 are SGDLS and YYNGEE. Trimming cost V 0 bases and J 6 bases; bases outside gene matches: 3. Supplemented by reference TRBV9 and TRBJ2-3, the full variable domain reads DSGVTQTPKHLITATGQRVTLRCSPRSGDLSVYWYQQSLDQGLQFLIQYYNGEERAKGNILERFSAQQFPDLHSELNLSSLELGDSALYFCASSVDSGADTQYFGPGTRLTVL.